This T cell receptor beta chain was profiled in a study of CD8+ T cells in alopecia areata. Study overall: Among treated patients, oral tofacitinib was administered at 5 to 10 mg twice daily.

In its sample, this clone was seen once. The V end was cut by 2 bases, the J end by 1 base, with 8 bases between. The CDR3 length is 14 residues. In germline, CDR1 is LGHNA, CDR2 YNFKEQ. As the sequencing template, cDNA was produced by extracting RNA and reverse transcribing it. Using immunoSEQ multiplex PCR, the repertoire was profiled, and TCRdb retains in-frame clones only, with some absent. The sample holds roughly 250,000 clones, roughly two thirds seen once. This TCR was recovered from a human donor with alopecia areata. The genes are TRBV4-2 and TRBJ1-1, with unresolved D. Sequences were derived from CD4+ T cells sorted from blood, sampled at week 0. CDR3 sequence (DNA): TGTGCCAGCAGCCAAAGGGAGGGGAACACTGAAGCTTTCTTT. Its protein is CASSQREGNTEAFF.